The rows below give T cell receptor beta chains drawn from one sample of a study of beta chain features in type 1 diabetes. Clones were sequenced by immunoSEQ multiplex PCR, and TCRdb holds only the in-frame ones, with some missing. The sample yields under 550,000 clones, over 10% seen once. The sequenced material came from naive CD4+ T cells from blood. The receptor source for this set is a woman under 30 in good health. The CDR3 runs from the conserved cysteine through the conserved F or W. Each record gives: V gene, clone size, D gene, J gene, CDR3 protein, CDR3 DNA. The D gene is left open where the match is weak. Clone sizes are given selectively: once, few, many, or a class where the clone is expanded.

V: TRBV21-1; size: .; D: .; J: TRBJ2-1; CDR3: CASSKLQAGASYNEQFF; DNA: TGTGCCAGCAGCAAACTACAGGCCGGTGCGTCCTACAATGAGCAGTTCTTC
V: TRBV14; size: .; D: .; J: TRBJ1-2; CDR3: CASSQAGGASYGYTF; DNA: TGTGCCAGCAGCCAGGCGGGGGGCGCGAGCTATGGCTACACCTTC
V: TRBV5-1; size: few; D: .; J: TRBJ1-1; CDR3: CASSLAVGQMNTEAFF; DNA: TGCGCCAGCAGCTTGGCGGTGGGCCAGATGAACACTGAAGCTTTCTTT
V: TRBV27; size: .; D: TRBD1; J: TRBJ1-1; CDR3: CASSPGQGAEAFF; DNA: TGTGCCAGCAGCCCAGGACAGGGCGCTGAAGCTTTCTTT
V: TRBV15; size: few; D: .; J: TRBJ2-1; CDR3: CATSRAPHSGNEQFF; DNA: TGTGCCACCAGCAGAGCCCCTCATTCGGGCAATGAGCAGTTCTTC
V: TRBV27; size: few; D: .; J: TRBJ1-5; CDR3: CASSPNSNQPQHF; DNA: TGTGCCAGCTCGCCGAATAGCAATCAGCCCCAGCATTTT
V: TRBV7-9; size: .; D: .; J: TRBJ2-5; CDR3: CASSSGHSPQETQYF; DNA: TGTGCCAGCAGCTCTGGACATTCCCCCCAGGAGACCCAGTACTTC
V: TRBV6-5; size: .; D: .; J: TRBJ2-6; CDR3: CAAYGGGANVLTF; DNA: TGTGCCGCCTATGGAGGTGGGGCCAACGTCCTGACTTTC
V: TRBV19; size: .; D: .; J: TRBJ1-2; CDR3: CASRPGHGGGYTF; DNA: TGTGCCAGTAGGCCGGGACACGGAGGCGGCTACACCTTC
V: TRBV9; size: few; D: .; J: TRBJ1-4; CDR3: CASSVEPTGDEKLFF; DNA: TGTGCCAGCAGCGTAGAGCCCACCGGCGATGAAAAACTGTTTTTT
V: TRBV7-2; size: .; D: .; J: TRBJ2-3; CDR3: CASSRMLGTDTQYF; DNA: TGTGCCAGCAGCCGAATGCTAGGGACAGATACGCAGTATTTT
V: TRBV10-3; size: few; D: .; J: TRBJ1-2; CDR3: CAISERDYGYTF; DNA: TGTGCCATCAGTGAGCGGGACTATGGCTACACCTTC